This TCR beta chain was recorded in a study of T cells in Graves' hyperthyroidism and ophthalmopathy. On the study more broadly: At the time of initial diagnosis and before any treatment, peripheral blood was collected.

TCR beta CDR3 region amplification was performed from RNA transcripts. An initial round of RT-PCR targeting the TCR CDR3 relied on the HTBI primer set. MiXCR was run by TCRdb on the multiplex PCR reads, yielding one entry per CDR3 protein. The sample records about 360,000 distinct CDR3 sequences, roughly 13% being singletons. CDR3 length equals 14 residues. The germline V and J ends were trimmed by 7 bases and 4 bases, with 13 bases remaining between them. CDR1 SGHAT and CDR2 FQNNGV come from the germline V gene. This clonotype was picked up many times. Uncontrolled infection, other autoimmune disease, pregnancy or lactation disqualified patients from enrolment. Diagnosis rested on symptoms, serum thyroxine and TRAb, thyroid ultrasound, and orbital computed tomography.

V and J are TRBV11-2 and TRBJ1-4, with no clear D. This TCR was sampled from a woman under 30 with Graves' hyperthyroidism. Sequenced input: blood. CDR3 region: CASNPRGINEKLFF. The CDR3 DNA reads TGTGCCAGCAACCCCCGCGGGATTAATGAAAAACTGTTTTTT.